What follows describes a single TCR beta chain. Method: immunoSEQ multiplex PCR; TCRdb's copy keeps in-frame clones and lacks some. The sample carries approximately 180,000 clones, about 89% recorded once. The sample originates from a study of T cell responses to AZD1222 COVID-19 vaccine. This TCR derives from an adult in good health. Sequences were derived from peripheral blood, sampled on day 0 of AZD1222 vaccination.

CDR3 nucleotides: TGCAGCGTTTTGTACAACTCTGGAAACACCATATATTTT. Translated: CSVLYNSGNTIYF. The rearrangement joins TRBV29-1 to TRBJ1-3, with no clear D. With 5 bases removed from V and 0 bases from J, the gap between germline ends came to 8 bases. The CDR3 extends over 13 amino acids. Germline V gene lookup returns CDR1 SQVTM and CDR2 ANQGSEA.